Described below is a single T cell receptor (beta chain) sequence and its context. The assay was immunoSEQ multiplex PCR, and TCRdb's table has in-frame clones only and misses some. Among roughly 300,000 clones listed, 80% to 95% were seen once. The data derive from a study of blood T cell repertoires in COVID-19. V was pared by 6 bases and J by 8 bases, with 15 bases between. Per germline, CDR1 KGHDR and CDR2 SFDVKD. This CDR3 has 13 residues. The sequence came from a woman between 25 and 40 years old who had recovered from COVID-19. This chain connects TRBV24-1 to TRBJ1-2; no clear D gene. Material for sequencing was PBMCs or T cells enriched from blood (not recorded which). CDR3 residues: CATSKDWRWGYTF. The CDR3 nucleotides are TGTGCCACCAGTAAAGACTGGAGATGGGGCTACACCTTC.